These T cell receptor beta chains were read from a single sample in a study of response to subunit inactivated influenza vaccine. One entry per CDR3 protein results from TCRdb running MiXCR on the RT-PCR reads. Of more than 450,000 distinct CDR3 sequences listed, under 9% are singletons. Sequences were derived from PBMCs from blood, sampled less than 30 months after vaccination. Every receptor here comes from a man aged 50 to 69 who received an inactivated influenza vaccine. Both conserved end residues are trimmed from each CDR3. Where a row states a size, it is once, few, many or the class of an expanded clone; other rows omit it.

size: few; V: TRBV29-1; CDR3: SVEGGQYTEAF
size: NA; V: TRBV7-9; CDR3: ASSSRGGLSYEQY
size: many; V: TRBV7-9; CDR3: ASSLGEYNEQF
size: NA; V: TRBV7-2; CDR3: ASSVGREKKQF
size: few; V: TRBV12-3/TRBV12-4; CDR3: ASTGGAENGYT
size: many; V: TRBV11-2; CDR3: ASSPRVDTQY
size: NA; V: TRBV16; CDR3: VSSQSRGRGLEAF
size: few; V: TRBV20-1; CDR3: SVASGLPYEQY
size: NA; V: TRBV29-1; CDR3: SVLGLGTYEQY
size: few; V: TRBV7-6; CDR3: ASSLGQEGTQY
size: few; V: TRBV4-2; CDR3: ASSRPGDQPQH
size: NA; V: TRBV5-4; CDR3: ASSSFTGSSYEQY
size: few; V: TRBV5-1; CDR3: ASSLSPGQGNTEAF
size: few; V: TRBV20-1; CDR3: SATGTGVSNQPQH
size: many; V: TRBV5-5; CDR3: ASSVGLAGVTGELF
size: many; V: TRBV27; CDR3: ASSLTRQGREQY
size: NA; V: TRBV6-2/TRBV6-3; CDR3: ASSYSTNSGPEQY
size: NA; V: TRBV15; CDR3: ATSRDQLLREQF
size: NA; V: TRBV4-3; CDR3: ASSQDYSFATNEKLF
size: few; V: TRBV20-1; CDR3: SARPFGLVYNEQF
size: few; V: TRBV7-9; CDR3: ASSRDRGYYNSPLH
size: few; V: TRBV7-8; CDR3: ASSPSRIAKNIQY
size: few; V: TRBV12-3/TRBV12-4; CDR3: ASSHNPVPTGTKNIQY
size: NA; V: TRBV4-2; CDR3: ASSHTAGATDTQY
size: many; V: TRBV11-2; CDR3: ASSRNFPGGNEQF
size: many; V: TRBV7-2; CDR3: ASSAQTGTEAF
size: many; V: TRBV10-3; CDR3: AISDRLRSYGYT
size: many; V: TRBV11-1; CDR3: ASSSQAEDLERYNEQF
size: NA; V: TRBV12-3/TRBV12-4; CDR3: ASSGQGGGNTIY
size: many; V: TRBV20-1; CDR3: SARDLRSGGSQETQY
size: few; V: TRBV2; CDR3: ASSDVTIHGTGDHEQY
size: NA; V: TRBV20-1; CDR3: SASGLTSGNEQF
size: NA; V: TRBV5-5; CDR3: ASSLAMENTIY
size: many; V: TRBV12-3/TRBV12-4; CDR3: ASSFLAKTDTQY
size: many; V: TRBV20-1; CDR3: SSDRGYYGYT
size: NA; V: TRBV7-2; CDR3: ASSFPPSAGY
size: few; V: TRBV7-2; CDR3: ASRRTGVSSYEQY
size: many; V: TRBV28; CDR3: ASSAGGSNQPQH
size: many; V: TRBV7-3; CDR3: ASSLKAGGSGSRSSNEQF
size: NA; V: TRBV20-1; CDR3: SAKREVGEQY
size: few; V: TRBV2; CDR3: ASKEDSSTDTQY